This passage covers 7 T cell receptor beta chains from one sample sequenced in a study of CD39 and CD103 CD8 tumor-infiltrating T cells. Only in-frame clones appear in the TCRdb table, and some are missing; sequencing was by immunoSEQ multiplex PCR. The sample has roughly 300 clones; 40% to 45% are singletons. The sample taken for sequencing was CD39- CD103+ CD8+ T cells sorted from the tumor. Described subset: CD103+CD39- single-positive CD45RA- CD8 T cells. All receptors come from a human donor with melanoma.

The V gene is TRBV12-2, the J gene TRBJ2-6; the DNA was not used to check the table's D call, TRBD1. TRBV12-2 is termed a pseudogene. The CDR3 covers 18 residues. This chain's CDR3 is CASRQICSTQSRANVLTF. DNA of the CDR3: TGTGCAAGTCGCCAGATATGCTCCACACAAAGTCGGGCCAACGTCCTGACTTTC.

The chain couples TRBV6-8 to TRBJ1-1, with no clear D. The germline gives CDR1 MNHGY, CDR2 SAAAGT. CDR3 length: 12 residues. V was pared by 2 bases and J by 3 bases, with 4 bases between. In DNA form, the CDR3 reads TGTGCCAGCAGTTACCCTTACACTGAAGCTTTCTTT. Encoded protein: CASSYPYTEAFF.

By its share, this clone is hyperexpanded (1% or more). This chain uses TRBV5-6 with TRBJ2-1; D is uncertain. With 1 base removed from V and 7 bases from J, the gap between germline ends came to 12 bases. The V gene's germline CDR1 is SGHDT and CDR2 YYEEEE. CDR3 length: 14 amino acids. CDR3 bases: TGTGCCAGCAGCTTGTGGTCCCCCGCAAATGAGCAGTTCTTC. It yields the protein CASSLWSPANEQFF. The full variable domain, rest sourced from reference TRBV5-6 and TRBJ2-1, is DAGVTQSPTHLIKTRGQQVTLRCSPKSGHDTVSWYQQALGQGPQFIFQYYEEEERQRGNFPDRFSGHQFPNYSSELNVNALLLGDSALYLCASSLWSPANEQFFGPGTRLTVL.

The chain links TRBV28 to TRBJ2-1; maybe TRBD1 (6 bases). Germline CDR1 is MDHEN and CDR2 is SYDVKM. CDR3 length: 16 residues. Trimming removed 3 bases at V and 5 bases at J, with 17 bases between. The CDR3 loop is CASSFEGDTGNNEQFF. CDR3 in DNA: TGTGCCAGCAGTTTTGAGGGGGACACAGGAAACAATGAGCAGTTCTTC.

This clone counts as medium-sized (0.01 to 0.1%). The J gene is TRBJ1-5, the V gene TRBV21-1; the listed D gene, TRBD1, was not tested against the DNA. TRBV21-1 is an annotated pseudogene. The CDR3 covers 19 residues. The CDR3 nucleotides are TGTGCCAGCAGCCGACGACGGACAGGGCGCAAGAAGCCTAATCAGCCCCAGCATTTT. Its translation: CASSRRRTGRKKPNQPQHF.

The genes are TRBV7-4 and TRBJ2-1; a possible D gene is TRBD2 (5 bases). The V end was cut by 2 bases, the J end by 8 bases, with 16 bases between. CDR1 is SGHVT and CDR2 is SQSDAQ in the germline V gene. The CDR3 is 15 residues long. Here the CDR3 reads CASSLIRNLGDEQFF. The CDR3, as DNA: TGTGCCAGCAGCTTAATCCGAAATTTGGGAGATGAGCAGTTCTTC.

V and J are TRBV9 and TRBJ2-7, with a possible D match to TRBD1 (6 bases). The CDR3 consists of 15 residues. Germline CDR1 SGDLS, CDR2 YYNGEE. V was cut by 1 base and J by 3 bases, with 14 bases left in between. CDR3 nucleotides: TGTGCCAGCAGCGTACTACCAGGGGTAGGCTACGAGCAGTACTTC. Translated, it gives CASSVLPGVGYEQYF.